Listed below are T cell receptor beta chains from one sample, sequenced in a study of shared clonotypes between healthy human individuals. Profiling relied on immunoSEQ multiplex PCR, and the TCRdb table lists in-frame clones only, not all of them. The sample has a few hundred thousand clones; approximately 97% are singletons. The sample comprised naive CD4+ T cells sorted from blood. The receptors shown here come from a young woman in good health. CDR3s include the opening cysteine and the closing phenylalanine or tryptophan. A D gene is named only where the DNA matches it firmly.

v_gene	j_gene	d_gene	CDR3nt	CDR3aa
TRBV5-6	TRBJ1-5	TRBD1	TGTGCCAGCAGCTGGTACAGGGGCGGCAATCAGCCCCAGCATTTT	CASSWYRGGNQPQHF
TRBV6-1	TRBJ1-2	.	TGTGCCAGCAGTGCTGACAGGACCGCGGGAGGCTACACCTTC	CASSADRTAGGYTF
TRBV7-3	TRBJ2-3	TRBD2	TGTGCCAGCAGCTCAGGACTAGGGACAGATACGCAGTATTTT	CASSSGLGTDTQYF
TRBV6-6	TRBJ2-3	.	TGTGCCAGCAGTTACTCTCCAGGGGGGCGGGATACGCAGTATTTT	CASSYSPGGRDTQYF
TRBV10-3	TRBJ2-1	TRBD2	TGTGCCATCAGGGGCGGGCGGGAGCACCACAATGAGCAGTTCTTC	CAIRGGREHHNEQFF
TRBV5-4	TRBJ2-7	.	TGTGCCAGCAGCTTGGTAGGGAGTAAGTCCTACGAGCAGTACTTC	CASSLVGSKSYEQYF
TRBV28	TRBJ2-2	TRBD2	TGTGCCAGCAGTACCTTCGCGGGAGGAGGGAACACCGGGGAGCTGTTTTTT	CASSTFAGGGNTGELFF
TRBV20-1	TRBJ1-1	.	TGCAGTGCTACGAACACTGAAGCTTTCTTT	CSATNTEAFF
TRBV11-2	TRBJ1-3	.	TGTGCCAGCAGCTCAACCCCTGGAGACACCATATATTTT	CASSSTPGDTIYF
TRBV6-5	TRBJ2-1	.	TGTGCCAGCAGCCGACGCCTAGCCAATGAGCAGTTCTTC	CASSRRLANEQFF
TRBV19	TRBJ1-2	.	TGTGCCAGTACCCTACTACATCAGGCAGAAGGCTACACCTTC	CASTLLHQAEGYTF
TRBV9	TRBJ2-2	.	TGTGCCAGCACCCGGCAGGGAACGACCGGGGAGCTGTTTTTT	CASTRQGTTGELFF
TRBV5-5	TRBJ2-6	.	TGTGCCAGCAACCAATACGGGGCCAACGTCCTGACTTTC	CASNQYGANVLTF
TRBV29-1	TRBJ1-1	TRBD1	TGCAGCGTGGGACAGGGGAACACTGAAGCTTTCTTT	CSVGQGNTEAFF
TRBV18	TRBJ2-7	TRBD2	TGTGCCAGCTCACCGACCGGGACTAGCGGCGAGCAGTACTTC	CASSPTGTSGEQYF
TRBV7-2	TRBJ2-5	TRBD1	TGTGCCAGCAGCCCCCCGGGACAGGGGTCAGAGACCCAGTACTTC	CASSPPGQGSETQYF
TRBV5-1	TRBJ2-3	TRBD2	TGCGCCAGCAGCGCGTCTGGGACTAGCGGGTTTAGCACAGATACGCAGTATTTT	CASSASGTSGFSTDTQYF
TRBV2	TRBJ1-5	.	TGTGCCAGCAGGCCCAGGGAAGAGGGCAATCAGCCCCAGCATTTT	CASRPREEGNQPQHF
TRBV19	TRBJ2-4	.	TGTGCCAGTACATCAGGGGTCAAAAACATTCAGTACTTC	CASTSGVKNIQYF
TRBV18	TRBJ2-3	.	TGTGCCAGCTCACCACTTCAGGCGGGAACTAGCACAGATACGCAGTATTTT	CASSPLQAGTSTDTQYF
TRBV9	TRBJ2-7	TRBD2	TGTGCCAGCAGCGCGGGACTAGCGGAGAACTACGAGCAGTACTTC	CASSAGLAENYEQYF
TRBV5-1	TRBJ2-1	TRBD2	TGCGCCAGCAGCCAGAGCGGGACGAGCTCCTACAATGAGCAGTTCTTC	CASSQSGTSSYNEQFF
TRBV6-5	TRBJ1-5	TRBD1	TGTGCCAGCAGCCGGGACAGGGCTAATCAGCCCCAGCATTTT	CASSRDRANQPQHF
TRBV5-1	TRBJ1-1	TRBD1	TGCGCCAGCAGCTCCCGGACAGGGGGCAGTGAAGCTTTCTTT	CASSSRTGGSEAFF
TRBV5-1	TRBJ2-1	TRBD2	TGCGCCAGCAGCTTGTTGACTAGCGGGAGGTACAATGAGCAGTTCTTC	CASSLLTSGRYNEQFF
TRBV4-1	TRBJ2-7	.	TGCGCCAGCAGCCAAGCGGGGCCACTGGAGCAGTACTTC	CASSQAGPLEQYF
TRBV7-9	TRBJ1-2	.	TGTGCCAGCAGCTTTTCCCCCGATTTAGGAAACACCTTC	CASSFSPDLGNTF
TRBV11-1	TRBJ2-7	.	TGTGCCAGCAGCTTAAATCCCATGCGGGGTCCCGAGCAGTACTTC	CASSLNPMRGPEQYF
TRBV10-1	TRBJ2-2	TRBD2	TGCGCCAGCAGTGAGTTCGTAGCGGGAGGGCCCGGGGAGCTGTTTTTT	CASSEFVAGGPGELFF
TRBV11-1	TRBJ2-1	.	TGTGCCAGCAGCTTGTTACCGGGCCAAGGATTCTACAATGAGCAGTTCTTC	CASSLLPGQGFYNEQFF
TRBV19	TRBJ2-6	.	TGTGCCAGTAGTATAGGTGACGGCCGCCGGCGGGCCAACGTCCTGACTTTC	CASSIGDGRRRANVLTF
TRBV18	TRBJ1-1	TRBD1	TGTGCCAGCTCCCTAGACAGGGTGAACACTGAAGCTTTCTTT	CASSLDRVNTEAFF
TRBV10-3	TRBJ1-5	.	TGTGCCATCAGTGGGTCGTCTTTCAATCAGCCCCAGCATTTT	CAISGSSFNQPQHF
TRBV6-5	TRBJ2-3	.	TGTGCCAGCAGAATTTCACACACAGGGGATACGCAGTATTTT	CASRISHTGDTQYF
TRBV5-1	TRBJ1-6	TRBD1	TGCGCCAGCAGCGGGGACAGTCGGTATAATTCACCCCTCCACTTT	CASSGDSRYNSPLHF
TRBV28	TRBJ2-1	.	TGTGCCAGCAGGCTTGGAGTTCGGTTCATCAATGAGCAGTTCTTC	CASRLGVRFINEQFF
TRBV10-3	TRBJ2-5	.	TGTGCCATCAGTAGGGACTCCGTGGGGCTAGAGACCCAGTACTTC	CAISRDSVGLETQYF
TRBV7-3	TRBJ2-2	TRBD2	TGTGCCAGCAGCCCGTCTAGCGGGGTGAACACCGGGGAGCTGTTTTTT	CASSPSSGVNTGELFF
TRBV7-2	TRBJ2-6	.	TGTGCCAGCAGCATCGGGACCTCTGGGGCCAACGTCCTGACTTTC	CASSIGTSGANVLTF
TRBV2	TRBJ2-3	TRBD2	TGTGCCAGCAGTGGTTGGGAGGGCCGGGATACGCAGTATTTT	CASSGWEGRDTQYF
TRBV2	TRBJ2-1	TRBD2	TGTGCCAGCAGTGGACTAGCGGGAGGCCCGAGCCACGAGCAGTTCTTC	CASSGLAGGPSHEQFF
TRBV7-8	TRBJ2-7	.	TGTGCCAGCAGCTCATTGGGGTCCCGGCGAGGGTCCTACGAGCAGTACTTC	CASSSLGSRRGSYEQYF
TRBV6-6	TRBJ1-5	.	TGTGCCAGCAGGGACCGACAGCGTCAAGGGCAGCCCCAGCATTTT	CASRDRQRQGQPQHF
TRBV2	TRBJ1-2	.	TGTGCCAGCAGCGACACTTATAATAACTATGGCTACACCTTC	CASSDTYNNYGYTF
TRBV19	TRBJ2-2	TRBD2	TGTGCAAGTATTCCAGATAGCGGGAGGCCCCTCGGGGAGCTGTTTTTT	CASIPDSGRPLGELFF
TRBV19	TRBJ1-4	TRBD1	TGTGCCAGTAGTACCCTCGGACAGGGCAGATGGACAACTAATGAAAAACTGTTTTTT	CASSTLGQGRWTTNEKLFF